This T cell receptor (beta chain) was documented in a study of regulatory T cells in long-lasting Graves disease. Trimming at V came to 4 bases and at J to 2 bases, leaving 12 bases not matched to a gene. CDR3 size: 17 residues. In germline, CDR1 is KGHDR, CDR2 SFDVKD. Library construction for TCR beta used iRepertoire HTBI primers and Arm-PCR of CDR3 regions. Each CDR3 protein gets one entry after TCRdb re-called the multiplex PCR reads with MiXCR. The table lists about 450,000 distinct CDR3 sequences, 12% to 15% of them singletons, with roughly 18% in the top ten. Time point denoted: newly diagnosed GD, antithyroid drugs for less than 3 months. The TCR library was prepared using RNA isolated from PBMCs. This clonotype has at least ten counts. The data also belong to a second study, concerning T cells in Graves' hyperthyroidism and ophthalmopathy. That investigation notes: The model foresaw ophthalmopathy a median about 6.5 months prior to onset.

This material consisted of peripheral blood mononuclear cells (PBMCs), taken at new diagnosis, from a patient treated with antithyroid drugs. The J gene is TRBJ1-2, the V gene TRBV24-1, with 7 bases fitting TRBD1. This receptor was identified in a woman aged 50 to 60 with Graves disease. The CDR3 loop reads CATSDNYDREANYGYTF. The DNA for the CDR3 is TGTGCCACCAGTGACAACTACGACAGGGAGGCGAACTATGGCTACACCTTC.